This T cell receptor beta chain is drawn from a study of blood T cell repertoires in COVID-19. Study context: COVID-19 samples collected from the United States, Italy and Spain covered acute and convalescent phases. In each case, the material was cDNA or gDNA derived from T cells, B-cell-depleted T cells, or PBMCs.

This clone was detected once. In the original analysis: For nucleated cells, counts were estimated from reference gene primer amplification. TCRdb's table, derived via immunoSEQ multiplex PCR, lists solely in-frame clones and lacks some. That table gives V, J and clone size, and the DNA gave D and trimming. The sample lists 40,000 or so clones, approximately 90% occurring once. Losses at the gene ends were 4 bases for V and 4 bases for J; bases not matched to a gene: 6. The CDR3 extends over 14 amino acids. Germline CDR1 is LGHDT and CDR2 is YNNKEL (reference sequence). The chain couples TRBV3-1 (or the pseudogene TRBV3-2) to TRBJ1-2; 7 bases agree with TRBD1. The sample was peripheral blood. The TCR comes from a man aged 50-60 years with active COVID-19. The CDR3 region is CASSPGGWGYGYTF. For the CDR3, the DNA is TGTGCCAGCAGCCCAGGGGGTTGGGGCTATGGCTACACCTTC.